The 18 T cell receptor beta chains presented below share a single source sample, sequenced in a study of CD8+ T cells in alopecia areata. Treatment: oral pan-JAK inhibitor, 5-10 mg twice daily. The sequencing template was cDNA reverse transcribed from extracted RNA. Clones were read by immunoSEQ multiplex PCR, and TCRdb kept only the in-frame ones, dropping some. The sample has over 150,000 clones; around 60% are singletons. Material: CD4+ T cells sorted from blood, obtained at week 24, from a patient treated with tofacitinib. Receptors were obtained from a human donor with alopecia areata.

The V and J genes are TRBV13 and TRBJ2-3, with D perhaps assigned TRBD1 or TRBD2 (6 bases each). The CDR3 consists of 15 residues. Germline values: CDR1 PRHDT, CDR2 FYEKMQ (reference sequence). The ends were cut back, 5 bases at V and 3 bases at J, with 15 bases in the middle. CDR3 DNA: TGTGCCAGCAGCGGCGGGACACCGGGGACAGATACGCAGTATTTT. Protein: CASSGGTPGTDTQYF.

In its sample, this clone was seen a few times. The rearrangement joins TRBV29-1 to TRBJ2-7; D unclear. The V and J ends lost 4 bases and 4 bases respectively, with 14 bases between them. The CDR3 is made up of 13 amino acids. CDR1 is SQVTM, CDR2 ANQGSEA, per germline. This chain's CDR3 is CSVGPERVYEQYF. DNA for the CDR3: TGCAGCGTTGGCCCGGAGCGCGTTTACGAGCAGTACTTC.

J is TRBJ2-7 and V is TRBV5-6; TRBD1 or TRBD2 may be the D gene (7 bases each). The CDR3 is 16 residues long. Deletions cut 4 bases from V and 2 bases from J, with 19 bases between. Germline CDR1 is SGHDT and CDR2 is YYEEEE. CDR3 DNA sequence: TGTGCCAGCAGCCCGGGAGACAGGGCGGGAGCCTACGAGCAGTACTTC. Protein sequence: CASSPGDRAGAYEQYF.

This clone was observed a few times. The CDR3 loop is CSVRGEGISNYGYTF. As DNA, the CDR3 is TGCAGCGTCCGAGGGGAGGGAATCTCTAACTATGGCTACACCTTC. V is TRBV29-1 and J is TRBJ1-2, with D possibly being TRBD1 (5 bases). This CDR3 has 15 residues. V was pared by 6 bases and J by 0 bases, with 17 bases between. Germline assignment: CDR1 SQVTM and CDR2 ANQGSEA.

The V gene is TRBV5-1, the J gene TRBJ2-3; the D gene is possibly TRBD1 (5 bases). The germline CDR1 and CDR2 sequences are SGHRS and YFSETQ. V was cut by 6 bases and J by 2 bases, with 13 bases left in between. The CDR3 totals 14 residues. The CDR3 sequence: CASNLQDYTDTQYF. For the CDR3, the DNA is TGCGCCAGCAACTTACAGGATTACACAGATACGCAGTATTTT. Drawing the rest from reference TRBV5-1 and TRBJ2-3, the complete variable domain is KAGVTQTPRYLIKTRGQQVTLSCSPISGHRSVSWYQQTPGQGLQFLFEYFSETQRNKGNFPGRFSGRQFSNSRSEMNVSTLELGDSALYLCASNLQDYTDTQYFGPGTRLTVL.

This clone was detected only once. CDR3 nucleotides: TGTGCCAGCAGCCAAGTGCTAGCGGGGGACACAACCTACGAGCAGTACTTC. This codes for CASSQVLAGDTTYEQYF. This chain joins TRBV4-2 and TRBJ2-7, with 10 bases matching TRBD2. Germline CDR1 reads LGHNA; CDR2 reads YNFKEQ. The CDR3 runs 17 residues. V was clipped by 1 base and J by 2 bases; unmatched bases: 8.

The chain joins TRBV2 to TRBJ1-2; 10 positions match TRBD1. With 6 bases clipped from V and 9 bases from J, the junction kept 7 bases outside the gene matches. Germline lookup yields CDR1 SNHLY and CDR2 FYNNEI. This CDR3 is built from 13 residues. DNA of the CDR3: TGTGCCAGCAGCGCGACAGGGGGCGGAAGCTACACCTTC. Translating gives CASSATGGGSYTF. The full variable domain, completed using reference TRBV2 and TRBJ1-2, is EPEVTQTPSHQVTQMGQEVILRCVPISNHLYFYWYRQILGQKVEFLVSFYNNEISEKSEIFDDQFSVERPDGSNFTLKIRSTKLEDSAMYFCASSATGGGSYTFGSGTRLTVV.

The chain has TRBV5-1 and TRBJ2-1, with 8 bases that match TRBD1. The V gene end was trimmed by 4 bases and the J gene end by 8 bases; junction bases not matched to a gene: 8. Germline V lookup: CDR1 SGHRS, CDR2 YFSETQ. The CDR3 contains 14 residues. CDR3 sequence (DNA): TGCGCCAGCAGCGCGGACCCGACAGGGGATGAGCAGTTCTTC. Residues: CASSADPTGDEQFF.

The chain recombines TRBV5-1 with TRBJ2-2, with a tentative D call TRBD1 (6 bases). The CDR3 has 15 residues. Germline CDR1 reads SGHRS; CDR2 reads YFSETQ. Trimming stripped 0 bases from V and 6 bases from J, with 12 bases between. The CDR3 loop reads CASSLANRVPGELFF. In DNA, the CDR3 is TGCGCCAGCAGCTTGGCCAACAGGGTCCCCGGGGAGCTGTTTTTT.

The chain has TRBV2 and TRBJ1-2; a weak D match, TRBD1 (5 bases). Between the trimmed V and J ends, which lost 6 bases and 0 bases, there was a span of 17 bases. Germline lookup yields CDR1 SNHLY and CDR2 FYNNEI. The length of the CDR3 is 16 residues. The CDR3 protein is CASSAPGPSTNYGYTF. Here the CDR3 DNA reads TGTGCCAGCAGCGCGCCGGGACCCTCGACTAACTATGGCTACACCTTC.

The chain's CDR3 is CASSGTAAYEQYF. The CDR3 nucleotides are TGCGCCAGCAGTGGGACAGCAGCCTACGAGCAGTACTTC. The J gene is TRBJ2-7, the V gene TRBV5-1; the match to TRBD1 covers 7 bases. V dropped 5 bases and J dropped 2; count of bases not matched to a gene: 4. The CDR3 is 13 residues long. The germline CDR1 and CDR2 sequences are SGHRS and YFSETQ.

This sequence joins TRBV30 and TRBJ1-4; D unclear. Trimming shortened V by 3 bases and J by 1 base, and 15 bases separated the two germline ends. CDR1 GTSNPN and CDR2 SVGIG come from the germline V gene (reference sequence). CDR3 length: 16 residues. The CDR3 loop is CAWSELQWVTNEKLFF. CDR3 bases: TGTGCCTGGAGCGAGTTACAGTGGGTAACTAATGAAAAACTGTTTTTT.

This chain connects TRBV6-1 to TRBJ2-7, with D unresolved. Between the trimmed V and J ends, which lost 1 base and 2 bases, there was a span of 12 bases. The CDR3 covers 15 residues. Germline values: CDR1 MNHNS, CDR2 SASEGT. The CDR3 loop reads CASSEGAGYTYEQYF. CDR3 sequence (DNA): TGTGCCAGCAGTGAAGGAGCAGGATATACCTACGAGCAGTACTTC.

This rearrangement joins TRBV14 to TRBJ2-5, with a possible D match to TRBD2 (7 bases). The V end lost 4 bases, the J end lost 7 bases, and 13 bases lay between the germline ends. This CDR3 is built from 13 residues. Germline V gene data show CDR1 as SGHDN and CDR2 as FVKESK. For the CDR3, the DNA is TGTGCCAGCAGCCGGAACAGGGAGGGGACCCAGTACTTC. Amino acids: CASSRNREGTQYF.

This clone has only a few counts. V is TRBV10-3 and J is TRBJ2-2, with 8 bases that match TRBD1. Germline assignment: CDR1 ENHRY and CDR2 SYGVKD. This CDR3 is 14 amino acids long. Trimming removed 6 bases from V and 1 base from J; junction bases left unmatched: 1. Here the CDR3 DNA reads TGTGCCATCAGGGGGACAGGGAACACCGGGGAGCTGTTTTTT. Translation: CAIRGTGNTGELFF.

The CDR3 loop is CASSLEQGVKVANEKLFF. In nucleotides, the CDR3 is TGTGCCAGCAGTTTGGAGCAGGGGGTTAAGGTAGCTAATGAAAAACTGTTTTTT. The chain links TRBV27 to TRBJ1-4; 7 positions agree with TRBD1. This CDR3 contains 18 residues. The V and J ends lost 3 bases and 3 bases, in that order; junction bases with no gene match: 13. Germline V gene lookup returns CDR1 MNHEY and CDR2 SMNVEV (reference sequence).

The J gene is TRBJ1-4, the V gene TRBV23-1; D perhaps matches TRBD1 (6 bases). TRBV23-1 is an ORF, and what it does is uncertain. This CDR3 is built from 13 residues. Trimming stripped 6 bases from V and 4 bases from J, with 9 bases between. DNA of the CDR3: TGCGCCAGCAGGGGACAACATAATGAAAAACTGTTTTTT. Residues: CASRGQHNEKLFF.

This sequence joins TRBV25-1 and TRBJ1-1; 9 bases match TRBD1. The germline gives CDR1 MGHDK, CDR2 SYGVNS. The CDR3 covers 16 residues. After removal of 1 base from V and 5 bases from J, the junction contained 8 bases not matched to a gene. The CDR3 sequence: CASSESGTGRKTEAFF. In DNA, the CDR3 is TGTGCCAGCAGTGAATCGGGGACAGGGAGGAAGACTGAAGCTTTCTTT.